This T cell receptor beta chain was documented in a study of T-cell memory formation after mild COVID-19. In its sample, this clonotype was seen many times. The CDR3 consists of 17 residues. Germline lookup yields CDR1 KGHDR and CDR2 SFDVKD. Losses at the gene ends were 3 bases for V and 5 bases for J; bases not matched to a gene: 7. TCRdb fed the 5' RACE reads into MiXCR, producing one record per CDR3 protein. Of nearly 200,000 distinct CDR3 sequences listed, approximately 16% were seen once; the top ten hold roughly 2.4%. The gene calls are TRBV24-1 and TRBJ2-1; TRBD2 matches at 12 bases. The sequencing input was PBMCs or a T cell subset sorted from them (not recorded which). This clonotype was sampled from an adult woman who had mild COVID-19 (a few samples of this study predate the infection). Cell type and time point are not known. The CDR3, as DNA: TGTGCCACCAGTGATCCTCTCGGACTAGCGGGACACAATGAGCAGTTCTTC. Translating gives CATSDPLGLAGHNEQFF.